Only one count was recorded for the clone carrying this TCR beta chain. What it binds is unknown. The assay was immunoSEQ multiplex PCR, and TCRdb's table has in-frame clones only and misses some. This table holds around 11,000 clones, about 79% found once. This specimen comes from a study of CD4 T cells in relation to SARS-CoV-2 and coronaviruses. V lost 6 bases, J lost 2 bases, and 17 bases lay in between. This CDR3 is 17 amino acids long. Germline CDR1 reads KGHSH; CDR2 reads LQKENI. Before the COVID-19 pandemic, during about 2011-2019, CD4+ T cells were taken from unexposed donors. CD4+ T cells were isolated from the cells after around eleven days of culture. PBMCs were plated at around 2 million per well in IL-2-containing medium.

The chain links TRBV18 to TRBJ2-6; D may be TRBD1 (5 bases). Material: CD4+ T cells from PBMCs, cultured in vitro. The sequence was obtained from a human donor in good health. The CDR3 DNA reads TGTGCCAGCTCCGCTACAGGCCTTCCCGCTGGGGCCAACGTCCTGACTTTC. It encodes CASSATGLPAGANVLTF.